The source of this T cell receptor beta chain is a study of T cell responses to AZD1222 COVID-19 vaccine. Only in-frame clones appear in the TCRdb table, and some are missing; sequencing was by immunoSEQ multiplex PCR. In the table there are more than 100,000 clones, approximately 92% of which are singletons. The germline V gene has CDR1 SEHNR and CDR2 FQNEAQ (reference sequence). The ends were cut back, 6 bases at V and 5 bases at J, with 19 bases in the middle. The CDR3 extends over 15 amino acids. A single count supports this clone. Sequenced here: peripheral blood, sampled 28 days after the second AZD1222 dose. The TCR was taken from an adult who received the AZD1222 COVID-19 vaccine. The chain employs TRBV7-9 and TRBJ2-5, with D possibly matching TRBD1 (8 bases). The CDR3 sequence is CASRPQGGERETQYF. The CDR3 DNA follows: TGTGCCAGCAGACCACAGGGGGGGGAGCGGGAGACCCAGTACTTC. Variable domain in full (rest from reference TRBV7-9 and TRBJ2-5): DTGVSQNPRHKITKRGQNVTFRCDPISEHNRLYWYRQTLGQGPEFLTYFQNEAQLEKSRLLSDRFSAERPKGSFSTLEIQRTEQGDSAMYLCASRPQGGERETQYFGPGTRLLVL.